Presented here are 24 T cell receptor beta chains from one specimen sequenced in a study of T-cell memory formation after mild COVID-19 (dated by TCRdb to 2020 to 2022). Library construction relied on 5' RACE. Sequenced on an Illumina NovaSeq 6000. The public sequencing data were trimmed at Q25 with fastp and processed into clonotypes with MiXCR by TCRdb, which kept only in-frame beta chains. When rows share a CDR3 protein, they turn into one entry using the most common DNA and genes. The sample records 100,000 or so distinct CDR3 sequences, over 8.5% of which are singletons. Roughly two fifths of the sample is in the top ten clones. The specimen sequenced was PBMCs or a T cell subset sorted from them (not recorded which). The receptors were sampled from a man in his late teens or twenties who had mild COVID-19 (a few samples of this study predate the infection). The sample titles of this study are shuffled in the database, so cell type and time point are left out; the donor was told from shared clones.

This clonotype was counted a few times. CDR3 sequence reads: CSVGQETGELFF. For the CDR3, the DNA is TGCAGCGTCGGCCAGGAAACCGGGGAGCTGTTTTTT. V is TRBV29-1 and J is TRBJ2-2; D not resolved. Germline V gene data show CDR1 as SQVTM and CDR2 as ANQGSEA. The CDR3 loop spans 12 amino acids. V was pared by 6 bases and J by 5 bases, with 10 bases between.

CDR3 sequence reads: CASSQEPPGGSGELFF. CDR3 sequence (DNA): TGCGCCAGCAGCCAAGAGCCCCCAGGGGGGTCCGGGGAGCTGTTTTTT. This chain links TRBV4-1 with TRBJ2-2, with D maybe TRBD1 (7 bases). The germline V gene has CDR1 MGHRA and CDR2 YSYEKL. The CDR3 sequence is 16 residues long. With 0 bases removed from V and 6 bases from J, the gap between germline ends came to 14 bases.

The genes are TRBV2 and TRBJ2-7; 8 nucleotides agree with TRBD1. This CDR3 contains 16 residues. Germline lookup yields CDR1 SNHLY and CDR2 FYNNEI. J gave up 7 bases and V 6 bases, and 17 bases lay outside the gene matches. CDR3 sequence reads: CASSARQGPVFREQYV. CDR3 coding DNA: TGTGCCAGCAGCGCAAGACAGGGGCCCGTTTTTCGGGAGCAGTACGTC.

This clonotype was picked up a small number of times. This chain joins TRBV9 and TRBJ2-1; D may be TRBD1 (5 bases). Trimming pared 2 bases from V and 3 bases from J, leaving 18 bases between. The germline CDR1 and CDR2 sequences are SGDLS and YYNGEE. The CDR3 length is 17 residues. In nucleotides, the CDR3 is TGTGCCAGCAGCGTTAACCCCCCCCCAGGGCTCTACAATGAGCAGTTCTTC. This sequence encodes CASSVNPPPGLYNEQFF.

This rearrangement joins TRBV19 to TRBJ1-3; D not certain. The CDR3 has 14 residues. Germline loops: CDR1 LNHDA, CDR2 SQIVND (reference sequence). The V gene lost 7 bases and the J gene lost 0 bases, with 10 bases spanning the gap. CDR3 region: CASNPRLSGNTIYF. In nucleotides, the CDR3 is TGTGCCAGTAATCCCCGACTCTCTGGAAACACCATATATTTT.

This clonotype was counted between two and nine times. The chain recombines TRBV14 with TRBJ2-5; 8 bases agree with TRBD1. V shed 4 bases and J 5 bases; nucleotides not matched to a gene: 12. This CDR3 comprises 16 residues. CDR1 is SGHDN, CDR2 FVKESK, per germline. CDR3 in DNA: TGTGCCAGCAGCCCCTCCGGACAGGGTTATCTGGAGACCCAGTACTTC. Protein product: CASSPSGQGYLETQYF. The whole variable domain, filled in from reference TRBV14 and TRBJ2-5, reads EAGVTQFPSHSVIEKGQTVTLRCDPISGHDNLYWYRRVMGKEIKFLLHFVKESKQDESGMPNNRFLAERTGGTYSTLKVQPAELEDSGVYFCASSPSGQGYLETQYFGPGTRLLVL.

This chain connects TRBV5-6 to TRBJ2-7; weak D call: TRBD2 (6 bases). V was pared by 5 bases and J by 0 bases, with 12 bases between. Germline assignment: CDR1 SGHDT and CDR2 YYEEEE. The CDR3 totals 14 residues. The CDR3 sequence is CASSLGRGSYEQYF. CDR3 coding DNA: TGTGCCAGCAGTCTAGGGCGGGGCTCCTACGAGCAGTACTTC.

V gene TRBV6-5 combines with J gene TRBJ2-7; possibly TRBD2 for D (6 bases). The CDR3 consists of 14 residues. V shed 1 base and J shed 0 bases, with 7 bases lying between them. Looked up from germline, CDR1 is MNHEY and CDR2 is SVGAGI. In DNA, the CDR3 is TGTGCCAGCAGTTACTTCGGGAGCTCCTACGAGCAGTACTTC. It yields the protein CASSYFGSSYEQYF.

This clonotype was seen only a few times. The J gene is TRBJ2-5, the V gene TRBV27, with TRBD2 matching 9 bases. Germline CDR1 and CDR2: MNHEY and SMNVEV (reference sequence). This CDR3 region has 16 residues. J was trimmed by 1 base and V by 5 bases; bases with no gene match: 8. DNA for the CDR3: TGTGCCAGCAGTCCCCAGGTGGGACTAGCCCAAGAGACCCAGTACTTC. Protein product: CASSPQVGLAQETQYF.

V gene TRBV4-3 combines with J gene TRBJ1-3; the D is unclear. CDR3 size: 15 residues. CDR1 is LGHNA, CDR2 YSLEER, per germline. The V gene lost 3 bases and the J gene lost 0 bases, with 9 bases spanning the gap. The CDR3 bases are TGCGCCAGCAGCCAGACGGACGTCTCTGGAAACACCATATATTTT. This encodes CASSQTDVSGNTIYF.

The chain has TRBV4-1 and TRBJ2-7; 9 bases are shared with TRBD2. The V and J ends lost 2 bases and 5 bases, in that order; junction bases with no gene match: 7. This CDR3 comprises 15 residues. Germline V gives CDR1 MGHRA, CDR2 YSYEKL. CDR3 in DNA: TGCGCCAGCAGCCAAAGCCCGGGACTAGCCAACGAGCAGTACGTC. The encoded protein is CASSQSPGLANEQYV.

The J gene is TRBJ2-1, the V gene TRBV20-1; D tentatively fits TRBD1 or TRBD2 (7 bases each). CDR3 length: 14 residues. Trimming shortened V by 6 bases and J by 9 bases, and 21 bases separated the two germline ends. Germline V gene data show CDR1 as DFQATT and CDR2 as SNEGSKA (reference sequence). The CDR3 nucleotides are TGCAGTGCCCATCATGACAGGGAGGGTAGTGAGCAGTTCTTC. Residues: CSAHHDREGSEQFF.

The rearrangement uses TRBV15 and TRBJ2-3; 11 nucleotides align to TRBD2. Germline trimming cut 4 bases from V and 4 bases from J; bases unmatched to any gene: 16. Germline V gene sequence: CDR1 LNHNV, CDR2 YYDKDF (reference sequence). The CDR3 is 19 residues long. CDR3 bases: TGTGCCACCAGCATTCCGGGTCCGGGACTAGCGGTCCGGGCAGATACGCAGTATTTT. It encodes CATSIPGPGLAVRADTQYF.

This chain connects TRBV5-1 to TRBJ2-2; D remains ambiguous. The CDR3 sequence is 12 residues long. Germline assignment: CDR1 SGHRS and CDR2 YFSETQ. The V and J ends lost 4 bases and 3 bases respectively, with 4 bases between them. CDR3 DNA: TGCGCCAGCAGCCCGGACACCGGGGAGCTGTTTTTT. It specifies CASSPDTGELFF.

This clonotype has more than one count but fewer than ten. This chain's CDR3 is CASSAPVPGDGTEAFF. The DNA of the CDR3 is TGTGCCAGCAGCGCACCGGTTCCAGGGGACGGCACTGAAGCTTTCTTT. The rearrangement joins TRBV9 to TRBJ1-1; possibly TRBD1 for D (6 bases). Between the trimmed V and J ends, which lost 3 bases and 4 bases, there was a span of 19 bases. CDR1 is SGDLS, CDR2 YYNGEE, per germline. The CDR3 is 16 amino acids.

This clonotype was found a few times. CDR3 residues: CASSLVRLDWNNEQFF. The CDR3 DNA sequence: TGTGCCAGCAGCTTGGTCAGGTTGGACTGGAACAATGAGCAGTTCTTC. This chain uses TRBV5-6 with TRBJ2-1; TRBD2 might be the D (5 bases). V was shortened by 0 bases and J by 5 bases, with 15 bases between the two germline ends. Germline V CDR1 and CDR2: SGHDT, YYEEEE. The length of the CDR3 is 16 residues.

In its sample, this clonotype was seen a few times. The V gene is TRBV12-3 or TRBV12-4, the J gene TRBJ2-2; TRBD1 might be the D (6 bases). Deletions cut 4 bases from V and 2 bases from J, with 11 bases between. The CDR3 is 15 amino acids. The CDR3 nucleotides are TGTGCCAGCAGTTGGGGGACACGCAACACCGGGGAGCTGTTTTTT. Amino acid sequence: CASSWGTRNTGELFF.

V and J are TRBV21-1 and TRBJ2-3; the table names TRBD2, a call not compared with the DNA. TRBV21-1 is recorded as a pseudogene. The CDR3 is 14 amino acids. The CDR3 sequence is CASAPRWGSDTQYF. CDR3 in DNA: TGTGCCAGCGCACCCCGCTGGGGTTCAGATACGCAGTATTTT.

This clonotype has a handful of counts. V usage is TRBV10-1 and J usage is TRBJ2-3, with 9 bases aligning to TRBD1. Germline lookup yields CDR1 WNHNN and CDR2 SYGVQD (reference sequence). J gave up 3 bases and V 11 bases, and 12 bases lay outside the gene matches. This CDR3 comprises 15 residues. The CDR3 DNA follows: TGCGCCCGAATCCGCACAGGGGGCTTAACAGATACGCAGTATTTT. Translation: CARIRTGGLTDTQYF.

This clonotype was seen ten or more times. The rearrangement links TRBV4-2 to TRBJ2-1; D gene ambiguous. Germline V lookup: CDR1 LGHNA, CDR2 YNFKEQ. The CDR3 sequence is 14 residues long. V dropped 0 bases and J dropped 6 bases, with 9 bases sitting between them. CDR3 sequence (DNA): TGTGCCAGCAGCCAAGATTCCCTTCTCAATGAGCAGTTCTTC. Translated, it gives CASSQDSLLNEQFF.

This clonotype has a count of ten or more. This sequence joins TRBV7-2 and TRBJ2-7; possible D gene TRBD2, 6 bases. The germline V gene encodes CDR1 SGHTA and CDR2 FQGNSA. Between the trimmed V and J ends, which lost 5 bases and 5 bases, there was a span of 16 bases. CDR3 length equals 14 residues. The CDR3 sequence is CASSLPSGANEQYF. The CDR3 coding sequence is TGTGCCAGCAGCCTCCCCTCGGGAGCCAACGAGCAGTACTTC.

This clonotype occurred many times. The J gene is TRBJ1-6, the V gene TRBV6-6; 9 bases fit TRBD1. J lost 9 bases, V lost 2 bases, and 20 bases had no gene match. The CDR3 length is 20 residues. CDR1 is MNHNY and CDR2 is SVGAGI in the germline V gene (reference sequence). The CDR3 nucleotides read TGTGCCAGCAGTTACACGTCCGGGACAGGGACCTTTGGGATGGGTTCACCCCTCCACTTT. It codes for CASSYTSGTGTFGMGSPLHF.

This clonotype was found many times. This sequence joins TRBV20-1 and TRBJ2-3, with 11 nucleotides matching TRBD2. With V trimmed by 3 bases and J by 5 bases, 7 bases remained unmatched. This CDR3 region has 15 residues. Per germline, CDR1 DFQATT and CDR2 SNEGSKA (reference sequence). DNA for the CDR3: TGCAGTGCTAGGGAATTAGCGGGGGGGAAAGATACGCAGTATTTT. It translates to CSARELAGGKDTQYF.

This clonotype was seen ten or more times. The V call is TRBV11-2, the J call TRBJ2-7, with a possible D match to TRBD1 (5 bases). The V gene's germline CDR1 is SGHAT and CDR2 FQNNGV. Trimming took 7 bases from V and 2 from J, leaving 15 bases between them. The CDR3 is 14 residues long. The CDR3, as DNA: TGTGCCAGCACCCCGGACATTCGGACCTACGAGCAGTACGTC. Its protein product is CASTPDIRTYEQYV.